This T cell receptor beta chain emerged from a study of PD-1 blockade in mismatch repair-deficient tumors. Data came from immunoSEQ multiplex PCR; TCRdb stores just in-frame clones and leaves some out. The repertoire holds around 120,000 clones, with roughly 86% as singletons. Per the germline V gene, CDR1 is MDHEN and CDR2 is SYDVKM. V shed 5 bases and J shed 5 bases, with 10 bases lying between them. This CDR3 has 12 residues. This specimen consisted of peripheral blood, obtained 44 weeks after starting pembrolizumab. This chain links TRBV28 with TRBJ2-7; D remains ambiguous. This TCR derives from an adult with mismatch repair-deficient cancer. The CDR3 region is CASSLQTDEQYF. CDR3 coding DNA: TGTGCCAGCAGTCTCCAGACCGACGAGCAGTACTTC.